These 3 T cell receptor beta chains came from one sample sequenced in a study of T cells in Graves' hyperthyroidism and ophthalmopathy. TCR beta CDR3 region amplification was performed from RNA transcripts. TCR CDR3 underwent first-round RT-PCR with the HTBI primer set. TCRdb recomputed calls from the multiplex PCR reads with MiXCR, one row per CDR3 protein. The top ten hold roughly 8.2% of the sample, which has under 700,000 distinct CDR3 sequences, just over 45% seen once. Sequencing was done on a sample of peripheral blood or thyroid tissue (not recorded which). The receptors originated from a woman aged 18-29 years with Graves' hyperthyroidism.

In the case of this clonotype: This may be a read error, as it is one base from a much larger clone. The rearrangement uses TRBV15 and TRBJ2-7, with a possible D match to TRBD1 (5 bases). Germline assignment: CDR1 LNHNV and CDR2 YYDKDF (reference sequence). The CDR3 extends over 15 amino acids. V lost 2 bases, J lost 2 bases, and 13 bases lay in between. For the CDR3, the DNA is TGTGCCACCAGCAGAAGGCCAGGGTCTACCTACGAGCAGTACTTC. As protein: CATSRRPGSTYEQYF. The whole variable domain, filled in from reference TRBV15 and TRBJ2-7, reads DAMVIQNPRYQVTQFGKPVTLSCSQTLNHNVMYWYQQKSSQAPKLLFHYYDKDFNNEADTPDNFQSRRPNTSFCFLDIRSPGLGDTAMYLCATSRRPGSTYEQYFGPGTRLTVT.

The V gene is TRBV7-2, the J gene TRBJ2-7; TRBD2 matches 7 bases. Trimming removed 2 bases from V and 5 bases from J; junction bases left unmatched: 6. CDR3 length: 14 amino acids. The germline V gene has CDR1 SGHTA and CDR2 FQGNSA. This CDR3 reads CASSLLREPNEQYF. Written as DNA, the CDR3 is TGTGCCAGCAGCTTATTGCGGGAGCCGAACGAGCAGTACTTC.

This clonotype showed up just a few times. The gene calls are TRBV6-5 and TRBJ2-7; TRBD1 matches at 9 bases. There are 14 residues in the CDR3. Germline CDR1 MNHEY, CDR2 SVGAGI. V lost 8 bases, J lost 6 bases, and 11 bases stayed unmatched. In DNA, the CDR3 is TGTGCCAGCGGTACAGGGGGCGGCCTCGGCGAGCAGTACTTC. This encodes CASGTGGGLGEQYF.